Described below is a single TCR beta chain sequence and its context. Germline CDR1 SNHLY, CDR2 FYNNEI. Trimming stripped 9 bases from V and 4 bases from J, with 13 bases between. This CDR3 comprises 12 residues. This specimen belongs to a study of T cell responses to AZD1222 COVID-19 vaccine. Using immunoSEQ multiplex PCR, the repertoire was profiled, and TCRdb retains in-frame clones only, with some absent. The table includes fewer than 95,000 clones, 75% to 90% detected once. The chain couples TRBV2 to TRBJ2-7, with D hard to call. Sample: peripheral blood, taken on day 0 of AZD1222 vaccination. This clonotype was sampled from an adult in good health. The DNA of the CDR3 is TGTGCCAGTTACTTAGCTGCGTACGAGCAGTACTTC. Translating it yields CASYLAAYEQYF.